What follows are 10 T cell receptor beta chains derived from one specimen sequenced in a study of blood T cell repertoires in COVID-19. Libraries were prepared by immunoSEQ multiplex PCR; TCRdb keeps only in-frame clonotypes and omits some of them. The sample includes about 210,000 clones, 88% of them seen just once. Sequencing was done on a sample of peripheral blood. The receptors shown here come from a man aged 18 to 30 with active or convalescent COVID-19.

This chain uses TRBV6-5 with TRBJ2-1, with TRBD2 identical over 11 bases. Unmatched junction bases numbered 1, after V lost 1 base and J lost 8 bases. The CDR3 runs to 14 residues. Germline V gives CDR1 MNHEY, CDR2 SVGAGI. The CDR3 DNA follows: TGTGCCAGCAGTTACTTAGCGGGAGGGGATGAGCAGTTCTTC. Residues: CASSYLAGGDEQFF.

The chain uses TRBV7-9 and TRBJ1-2, with 10 bases matching TRBD1. In germline, CDR1 is SEHNR, CDR2 FQNEAQ (reference sequence). This CDR3 region has 15 residues. With V trimmed by 1 base and J by 7 bases, 6 bases remained unmatched. CDR3 amino acids: CASSLGRQGAGGYTF. The CDR3, as DNA: TGTGCCAGCAGCTTAGGTCGACAGGGGGCTGGTGGCTACACCTTC.

The rearrangement uses TRBV2 and TRBJ1-2, with D perhaps matching TRBD1 (5 bases). V was cut by 0 bases and J by 4 bases, with 15 bases left in between. The CDR3 length is 16 residues. The germline CDR1 and CDR2 sequences are SNHLY and FYNNEI. Written as DNA, the CDR3 is TGTGCCAGCAGTGAAGCGCTTGGGAGGGACCCCTATGGCTACACCTTC. Translated, it gives CASSEALGRDPYGYTF.

The chain has TRBV6-5 and TRBJ1-5; the D gene is possibly TRBD1 (5 bases). V was pared by 6 bases and J by 6 bases, with 18 bases between. CDR1 and CDR2 (germline): MNHEY, SVGAGI. The CDR3 covers 15 residues. CDR3: CASRSGTSDGQPQHF. The DNA of the CDR3 is TGTGCCAGCAGGTCCGGGACTTCTGACGGTCAGCCCCAGCATTTT.

The chain links TRBV12-3 or TRBV12-4 to TRBJ2-1; D might be TRBD1 (7 bases). CDR3 size: 12 residues. V was shortened by 5 bases and J by 12 bases, with 14 bases between the two germline ends. The CDR3 is CASSHPGGRQFF. In DNA, the CDR3 is TGTGCCAGCAGTCACCCAGGGGGGAGGCAGTTCTTC.

The chain employs TRBV5-6 and TRBJ1-1, with 8 bases lining up with TRBD1. CDR3 length equals 14 residues. V shed 5 bases, J shed 4 bases, and the junction held 7 bases outside the gene matches. The V gene's germline CDR1 is SGHDT and CDR2 YYEEEE. CDR3 region: CASRQTGAGTEAFF. The CDR3 nucleotides are TGTGCCAGCAGGCAGACAGGGGCGGGCACTGAAGCTTTCTTT.

The rearrangement joins TRBV2 to TRBJ2-6, with 8 bases lining up with TRBD1. The CDR3 extends over 19 amino acids. Losses at the gene ends were 2 bases for V and 0 bases for J; bases not matched to a gene: 9. Germline V gene data show CDR1 as SNHLY and CDR2 as FYNNEI. The DNA of the CDR3 is TGTGCCAGCAGTGAAAGTTGGACAGGGAGAATCTCTGGGGCCAACGTCCTGACTTTC. Encoded protein: CASSESWTGRISGANVLTF.

The chain combines TRBV10-3 with TRBJ1-2, with TRBD1 matching 10 bases. V trimming: 10 bases; J trimming: 6 bases; junction bases outside the gene matches: 8. CDR3 length: 13 amino acids. CDR1 is ENHRY and CDR2 is SYGVKD in the germline V gene. The CDR3 DNA is TGTGCCACCCAGAGGGACAGGGGTGATGGCTACACCTTC. Its translation: CATQRDRGDGYTF.

The chain combines TRBV19 with TRBJ2-1; 9 positions match TRBD2. V trimming: 5 bases; J trimming: 8 bases; junction bases outside the gene matches: 10. There are 15 residues in the CDR3. In germline, CDR1 is LNHDA, CDR2 SQIVND (reference sequence). DNA of the CDR3: TGTGCCAGTAGTCAGACTAGCGGCGGGATAGATGAGCAGTTCTTC. The encoded protein is CASSQTSGGIDEQFF.

This clone was seen only a few times. The V call is TRBV27, the J call TRBJ1-4, with 8 bases lining up with TRBD1. The CDR3 is 13 amino acids. V was pared by 5 bases and J by 14 bases, with 10 bases of the junction left unmatched. Germline V gene lookup returns CDR1 MNHEY and CDR2 SMNVEV (reference sequence). Here the CDR3 DNA reads TGTGCCAGCAGTCCCAACCCAGGGGGCAGGCTGTTTTTT. Its translation: CASSPNPGGRLFF.